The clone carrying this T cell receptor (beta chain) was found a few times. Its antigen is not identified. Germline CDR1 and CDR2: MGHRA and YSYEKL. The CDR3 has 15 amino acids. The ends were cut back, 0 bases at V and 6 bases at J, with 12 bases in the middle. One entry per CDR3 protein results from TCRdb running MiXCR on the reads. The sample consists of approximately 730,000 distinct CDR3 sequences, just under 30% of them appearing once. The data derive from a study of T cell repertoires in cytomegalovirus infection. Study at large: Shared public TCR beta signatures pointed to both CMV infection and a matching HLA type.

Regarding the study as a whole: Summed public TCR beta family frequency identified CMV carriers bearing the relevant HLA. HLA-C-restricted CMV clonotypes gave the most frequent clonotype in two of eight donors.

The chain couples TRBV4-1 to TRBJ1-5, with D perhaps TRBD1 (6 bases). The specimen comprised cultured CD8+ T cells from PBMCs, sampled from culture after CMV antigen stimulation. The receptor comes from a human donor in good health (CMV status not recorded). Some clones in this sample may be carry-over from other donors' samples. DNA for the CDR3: TGCGCCAGCAGCCAAGATTCCGGGGGCCTTCAGCCCCAGCATTTT. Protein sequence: CASSQDSGGLQPQHF.